The source of this T cell receptor beta chain is a study of cytomegalovirus exposure and HLA in healthy donors. Overall study results and limits: Per published accounts, TCR beta sequences correctly predicted the HLA-A and HLA-B alleles of most subjects.

PCR was performed using 60 Vbeta and 13 Jbeta primers. In the authors' workflow: Roughly 10 million shared chains were among some 75 million unique TCR beta chains counted in a later analysis. The protocol was immunoSEQ multiplex PCR, while the TCRdb copy is restricted to in-frame clones and leaves out a portion. V and J calls and clone size are given by that table; D and trimming were obtained from the DNA. This table holds approximately 140,000 clones. Healthy people donating bone marrow made up the donors. As to this clone: Its antigen remains unknown.

Germline V gene data show CDR1 as LNHDA and CDR2 as SQIVND (reference sequence). The CDR3 has 18 residues. The ends were cut back, 2 bases at V and 5 bases at J, with 25 bases in the middle. The chain has TRBV19 and TRBJ2-7; TRBD1 is a possible D gene (6 bases). Sequencing used PBMCs. This receptor was obtained from a man aged 40-49 years in good health and CMV-seronegative. The CDR3 nucleotides read TGTGCCAGTAGTATAAGTTCAGTCGGGTATGGACAGCGCGACGAGCAGTACTTC. Its translation is CASSISSVGYGQRDEQYF. Full variable domain (missing parts from reference TRBV19 and TRBJ2-7): DGGITQSPKYLFRKEGQNVTLSCEQNLNHDAMYWYRQDPGQGLRLIYYSQIVNDFQKGDIAEGYSVSREKKESFPLTVTSAQKNPTAFYLCASSISSVGYGQRDEQYFGPGTRLTVT.